Listed here are 32 T cell receptor beta chains from one sample, sequenced in a study of blood T cell repertoires in COVID-19. Assay used: immunoSEQ multiplex PCR; TCRdb lists only in-frame clones, some missing. The data contain around 300,000 clones, roughly 89% of them seen just once; the ten biggest clones take up 2% to 2.5%. Sequencing was carried out using peripheral blood. Receptors originate from a man aged 50 or older with acute or convalescent COVID-19.

The chain recombines TRBV10-3 with TRBJ2-5; D uncertain. This CDR3 region has 14 residues. V was cut by 0 bases and J by 5 bases, with 10 bases left in between. Germline V gene lookup returns CDR1 ENHRY and CDR2 SYGVKD. CDR3 sequence reads: CAISESSVVETQYF. Here the CDR3 DNA reads TGTGCCATCAGTGAGTCCTCAGTGGTCGAGACCCAGTACTTC.

The rearrangement joins TRBV10-3 to TRBJ1-1; D is unresolved. Trimming removed 3 bases from V and 4 bases from J, with 12 bases in between. Germline-derived CDR1 and CDR2 are ENHRY and SYGVKD. The CDR3 consists of 14 residues. The CDR3 sequence is CAISEGGSGTEAFF. Here the CDR3 DNA reads TGTGCCATCAGTGAAGGTGGGAGTGGCACTGAAGCTTTCTTT.

This clone was seen a single time. This sequence joins TRBV19 and TRBJ2-7; D not resolved. Per germline, CDR1 LNHDA and CDR2 SQIVND (reference sequence). There are 13 residues in the CDR3. The germline V and J ends were trimmed by 4 bases and 3 bases, with 10 bases remaining between them. This CDR3 is CASSKQDDYEQYF. The CDR3 bases are TGTGCCAGTAGTAAGCAGGATGACTACGAGCAGTACTTC. Looking up the rest from reference TRBV19 and TRBJ2-7 gives the full variable domain: DGGITQSPKYLFRKEGQNVTLSCEQNLNHDAMYWYRQDPGQGLRLIYYSQIVNDFQKGDIAEGYSVSREKKESFPLTVTSAQKNPTAFYLCASSKQDDYEQYFGPGTRLTVT.

As for this clone: Other DNA sequences in the sample encode the same CDR3. The rearrangement uses TRBV4-1 and TRBJ1-5; D gene uncertain. From germline, CDR1 is MGHRA and CDR2 YSYEKL. The CDR3 runs to 13 residues. The V gene lost 0 bases and the J gene lost 6 bases, with 6 bases spanning the gap. The CDR3 here is CASSQDPRQPQHF. CDR3 coding DNA: TGCGCCAGCAGCCAAGATCCCCGTCAGCCCCAGCATTTT.

The chain joins TRBV5-1 to TRBJ1-2; TRBD1 might be the D (5 bases). The CDR3 spans 15 residues. Germline CDR1 reads SGHRS; CDR2 reads YFSETQ. Between the trimmed V and J ends, which lost 0 bases and 4 bases, there was a span of 13 bases. CDR3 loop: CASSLVGVGGYGYTF. Written as DNA, the CDR3 is TGCGCCAGCAGCTTGGTGGGAGTCGGGGGCTATGGCTACACCTTC.

This clone showed up just a few times. The V and J genes are TRBV5-1 and TRBJ1-4, with 7 nucleotides matching TRBD1. V lost 5 bases, J lost 10 bases, and 14 bases stayed unmatched. The CDR3 has 15 amino acids. In germline, CDR1 is SGHRS, CDR2 YFSETQ. This CDR3 reads CASSIGDRAARKLFF. The CDR3 DNA reads as TGCGCCAGCAGTATTGGAGACAGGGCGGCCCGAAAACTGTTTTTT.

The J gene is TRBJ2-6, the V gene TRBV7-3; 11 bases map to TRBD1. This CDR3 is built from 19 residues. Trimming removed 4 bases from V and 0 bases from J; junction bases left unmatched: 8. The germline CDR1 and CDR2 sequences are SGHTA and FQGTGA. The CDR3 sequence is CASSSTGTGGRSGANVLTF. The CDR3 DNA sequence: TGTGCCAGCAGCTCGACCGGGACAGGGGGTCGCTCTGGGGCCAACGTCCTGACTTTC.

The V and J genes are TRBV7-2 and TRBJ1-4; tentatively, D is TRBD1 (6 bases). This CDR3 region has 15 residues. The V end was cut by 5 bases, the J end by 2 bases, with 12 bases between. Germline V gene sequence: CDR1 SGHTA, CDR2 FQGNSA. The CDR3 coding sequence is TGTGCCAGCAGCGCTACAGGGCATACTAATGAAAAACTGTTTTTT. This translates into CASSATGHTNEKLFF. Full variable domain (rest looked up from reference TRBV7-2 and TRBJ1-4): GAGVSQSPSNKVTEKGKDVELRCDPISGHTALYWYRQSLGQGLEFLIYFQGNSAPDKSGLPSDRFSAERTGGSVSTLTIQRTQQEDSAVYLCASSATGHTNEKLFFGSGTQLSVL.

In this sample, this clone turned up once. The CDR3 loop is CASSPSQGEKNTEAFF. The CDR3, as DNA: TGTGCCAGCAGTCCGTCCCAGGGGGAAAAAAACACTGAAGCTTTCTTT. The chain combines TRBV27 with TRBJ1-1, with 7 bases that match TRBD1. Germline CDR1 MNHEY, CDR2 SMNVEV (reference sequence). J lost 2 bases, V lost 5 bases, and 11 bases had no gene match. The CDR3 length is 16 residues.

The genes are TRBV2 and TRBJ1-5, with a possible D match to TRBD1 (5 bases). Germline assignment: CDR1 SNHLY and CDR2 FYNNEI. This CDR3 is 15 amino acids long. Trimming stripped 3 bases from V and 0 bases from J, with 9 bases between. The CDR3: CASSDRQLSNQPQHF. CDR3 bases: TGTGCCAGCAGTGACAGACAGCTTAGCAATCAGCCCCAGCATTTT.

The chain has TRBV10-3 and TRBJ1-6, with D possibly TRBD1 on 6 matching bases. The CDR3 is 14 amino acids. CDR1 is ENHRY and CDR2 is SYGVKD in the germline V gene. Trimming took 3 bases from V and 14 from J, leaving 17 bases between them. DNA for the CDR3: TGTGCCATCAGTGAAGGGACACCACCTATGGCCCTCCACTTT. Translation gives CAISEGTPPMALHF.

The rearrangement links TRBV15 to TRBJ2-5, with D possibly matching TRBD2 (5 bases). Trimming pared 3 bases from V and 1 base from J, leaving 6 bases between. Per the germline V gene, CDR1 is LNHNV and CDR2 is YYDKDF (reference sequence). The CDR3 covers 13 residues. The chain's CDR3 is CATSRRVQETQYF. DNA for the CDR3: TGTGCCACCAGCAGGAGGGTCCAAGAGACCCAGTACTTC. The variable domain in full, completed from reference TRBV15 and TRBJ2-5, reads DAMVIQNPRYQVTQFGKPVTLSCSQTLNHNVMYWYQQKSSQAPKLLFHYYDKDFNNEADTPDNFQSRRPNTSFCFLDIRSPGLGDTAMYLCATSRRVQETQYFGPGTRLLVL.

The J gene is TRBJ2-7, the V gene TRBV7-9; 7 bases align to TRBD1. V lost 5 bases, J lost 4 bases, and 14 bases stayed unmatched. The germline CDR1 and CDR2 sequences are SEHNR and FQNEAQ (reference sequence). There are 16 residues in the CDR3. CDR3 sequence (DNA): TGTGCCAGCAGCCCAGGACAGGTTGGCTTTGGTTACGAGCAGTACTTC. This translates into CASSPGQVGFGYEQYF.

The chain links TRBV19 to TRBJ2-7; tentatively, D is TRBD1 (6 bases). Per the germline V gene, CDR1 is LNHDA and CDR2 is SQIVND (reference sequence). The CDR3 runs to 15 residues. V was cut by 5 bases and J by 0 bases, with 14 bases left in between. The CDR3 is CASSSSGTYSYEQYF. In DNA, the CDR3 is TGTGCCAGTAGTTCCTCCGGGACATACTCCTACGAGCAGTACTTC.

The J gene is TRBJ1-5, the V gene TRBV5-1; D ambiguous. The germline CDR1 and CDR2 sequences are SGHRS and YFSETQ. Deletions cut 7 bases from V and 0 bases from J, with 11 bases between. The CDR3 is 14 amino acids. CDR3 nucleotide sequence: TGCGCCAGCTCGGAGGGCTATAGCAATCAGCCCCAGCATTTT. It translates to CASSEGYSNQPQHF.

The CDR3 bases are TGTGCCAGCACCGCACAGGGGGCTCGAAGGGAGACCCAGTACTTC. Translated: CASTAQGARRETQYF. J is TRBJ2-5 and V is TRBV6-5, with TRBD1 matching over 9 bases. This CDR3 has 15 residues. V lost 7 bases, J lost 5 bases, and 11 bases stayed unmatched. Germline V gene data show CDR1 as MNHEY and CDR2 as SVGAGI.

This clone showed up just once. CDR3 nucleotide sequence: TGTGCCAGCAGCTTAGCAGGCAGGGCGGACACTGAAGCTTTCTTT. It specifies CASSLAGRADTEAFF. V usage is TRBV7-8 and J usage is TRBJ1-1; tentative D call: TRBD1 (5 bases). The germline V and J ends were trimmed by 0 bases and 3 bases, with 11 bases remaining between them. CDR1 and CDR2 from the germline V gene are SGHVS and FQNEAQ. CDR3 length: 15 amino acids.

The chain joins TRBV15 to TRBJ1-3, with D possibly matching TRBD1 (6 bases). This CDR3 contains 16 residues. V lost 3 bases, J lost 2 bases, and 14 bases lay in between. CDR1 is LNHNV, CDR2 YYDKDF, per germline (reference sequence). The CDR3 DNA reads as TGTGCCACCAGCAGGGTCCAACAGGGTCCTGGAAACACCATATATTTT. Encoded protein: CATSRVQQGPGNTIYF.

This sequence joins TRBV7-2 and TRBJ2-7; 14 positions match TRBD2. J gave up 12 bases and V 1 base, and 5 bases lay outside the gene matches. CDR1 and CDR2 from the germline V gene are SGHTA and FQGNSA. The CDR3 runs 14 residues. The CDR3 is CASSLGLAGGRLYF. The CDR3 DNA sequence: TGTGCCAGCAGCTTAGGACTAGCGGGGGGGCGGTTGTACTTC. Filled out from reference TRBV7-2 and TRBJ2-7, the complete variable domain reads GAGVSQSPSNKVTEKGKDVELRCDPISGHTALYWYRQSLGQGLEFLIYFQGNSAPDKSGLPSDRFSAERTGGSVSTLTIQRTQQEDSAVYLCASSLGLAGGRLYFGPGTRLTVT.

V usage is TRBV18 and J usage is TRBJ2-7, with 12 positions matching TRBD2. J lost 3 bases, V lost 5 bases, and 20 bases had no gene match. Germline lookup yields CDR1 KGHSH and CDR2 LQKENI. CDR3 size: 20 residues. CDR3 protein: CASSISSGGALRAAYYEQYF. For the CDR3, the DNA is TGTGCCAGCTCAATTTCTAGCGGGGGGGCGCTTAGAGCCGCCTACTACGAGCAGTACTTC.

This clone turned up a few times. The chain carries TRBV30 and TRBJ1-5; D gene uncertain. Germline V gene sequence: CDR1 GTSNPN, CDR2 SVGIG (reference sequence). The CDR3 spans 15 residues. V lost 0 bases to trimming and J lost 4 bases, with 13 bases between them. CDR3 sequence reads: CAWSVTGSANQPQHF. The CDR3 DNA is TGTGCCTGGAGTGTAACCGGGTCCGCAAATCAGCCCCAGCATTTT.

The genes are TRBV5-6 and TRBJ1-5; 7 positions agree with TRBD1. Trimming cost V 1 base and J 2 bases; bases outside gene matches: 3. There are 15 residues in the CDR3. Germline lookup yields CDR1 SGHDT and CDR2 YYEEEE. The CDR3 DNA is TGTGCCAGCAGCTTGAGGGGGCTTGGCAATCAGCCCCAGCATTTT. Its protein is CASSLRGLGNQPQHF.

This chain connects TRBV11-3 to TRBJ2-5; weak D call: TRBD1 (5 bases). This CDR3 contains 14 residues. V was cut by 1 base and J by 0 bases, with 6 bases left in between. From germline, CDR1 is SGHNT and CDR2 YENEEA. The CDR3 reads CASSLGQYQETQYF. The DNA for the CDR3 is TGTGCCAGCAGCTTAGGACAGTACCAAGAGACCCAGTACTTC.

The chain carries TRBV13 and TRBJ2-7, with D perhaps matching TRBD1 (5 bases). Germline assignment: CDR1 PRHDT and CDR2 FYEKMQ (reference sequence). Trimming removed 5 bases at V and 2 bases at J, with 10 bases between. The length of the CDR3 is 13 residues. The CDR3 DNA sequence: TGTGCCAGCAGCAGCGACAGTCCCTACGAGCAGTACTTC. This gives the protein CASSSDSPYEQYF.

The rearrangement uses TRBV5-1 and TRBJ2-7; no clear D gene. Germline V gene data show CDR1 as SGHRS and CDR2 as YFSETQ. The CDR3 is 14 residues long. With 2 bases removed from V and 0 bases from J, the gap between germline ends came to 9 bases. This chain's CDR3 is CASSFSSSSYEQYF. CDR3 nucleotide sequence: TGCGCCAGCAGCTTCTCGAGTTCCTCCTACGAGCAGTACTTC.

This clone came up once. This chain links TRBV7-2 with TRBJ2-3; 8 bases match TRBD1. The CDR3 is made up of 19 amino acids. CDR1 is SGHTA and CDR2 is FQGNSA in the germline V gene. The V gene end was trimmed by 5 bases and the J gene end by 4 bases; junction bases not matched to a gene: 20. The DNA of the CDR3 is TGTGCCAGCAGCCCTAAGGGCCAGGGGGCCTTTAGGGGGGCAGATACGCAGTATTTT. It translates to CASSPKGQGAFRGADTQYF. The full variable domain, its missing parts supplied by reference TRBV7-2 and TRBJ2-3, is GAGVSQSPSNKVTEKGKDVELRCDPISGHTALYWYRQSLGQGLEFLIYFQGNSAPDKSGLPSDRFSAERTGGSVSTLTIQRTQQEDSAVYLCASSPKGQGAFRGADTQYFGPGTRLTVL.

This clone has a single count. V usage is TRBV11-2 and J usage is TRBJ1-2; D not resolved. The CDR3 sequence is 16 residues long. V lost 1 base, J lost 4 bases, and 16 bases lay in between. From germline, CDR1 is SGHAT and CDR2 FQNNGV. CDR3 region: CASSLGPSAGSYGYTF. The CDR3 DNA sequence: TGTGCCAGCAGCTTAGGACCCTCCGCAGGCAGCTATGGCTACACCTTC.

The table lists this clone with a few counts. The chain employs TRBV2 and TRBJ2-7; D call uncertain. The CDR3 has 17 residues. V was cut by 2 bases and J by 2 bases, with 19 bases left in between. Germline CDR1 SNHLY, CDR2 FYNNEI. The CDR3 sequence: CASSEIFTGQTTYEQYF. CDR3 DNA: TGTGCCAGCAGTGAAATCTTTACTGGGCAGACAACCTACGAGCAGTACTTC.

The V gene is TRBV5-1, the J gene TRBJ2-5; D remains unclear. This CDR3 is built from 13 residues. V lost 4 bases, J lost 4 bases, and 11 bases lay in between. The germline V gene has CDR1 SGHRS and CDR2 YFSETQ. This CDR3 is CASSPPPRETQYF. The CDR3 region has the DNA TGCGCCAGCAGCCCGCCCCCCAGAGAGACCCAGTACTTC.

V gene TRBV27 combines with J gene TRBJ1-6; 7 bases agree with TRBD1. The CDR3 has 16 amino acids. V shed 2 bases, J shed 14 bases, and the junction held 15 bases outside the gene matches. Germline V gene data show CDR1 as MNHEY and CDR2 as SMNVEV (reference sequence). CDR3 amino acids: CASSLGTDLLELALHF. For the CDR3, the DNA is TGTGCCAGCAGTTTAGGGACAGACCTACTGGAATTGGCCCTCCACTTT.

This rearrangement joins TRBV10-1 to TRBJ2-5; D might be TRBD1 (5 bases). Germline V gives CDR1 WNHNN, CDR2 SYGVQD (reference sequence). V was trimmed by 6 bases and J by 1 base, leaving 12 bases between them. The CDR3 sequence is 14 residues long. The CDR3 region is CASSAGHFQETQYF. DNA of the CDR3: TGCGCCAGCAGCGCCGGACACTTCCAAGAGACCCAGTACTTC.

V is TRBV6-6 and J is TRBJ1-5; possibly TRBD1 for D (5 bases). There are 16 residues in the CDR3. The germline CDR1 and CDR2 sequences are MNHNY and SVGAGI (reference sequence). V was trimmed by 5 bases and J by 0 bases, leaving 14 bases between them. The CDR3 sequence is CASSPPGGSSNQPQHF. In DNA form, the CDR3 reads TGTGCCAGCAGTCCCCCGGGGGGGTCTAGCAATCAGCCCCAGCATTTT.